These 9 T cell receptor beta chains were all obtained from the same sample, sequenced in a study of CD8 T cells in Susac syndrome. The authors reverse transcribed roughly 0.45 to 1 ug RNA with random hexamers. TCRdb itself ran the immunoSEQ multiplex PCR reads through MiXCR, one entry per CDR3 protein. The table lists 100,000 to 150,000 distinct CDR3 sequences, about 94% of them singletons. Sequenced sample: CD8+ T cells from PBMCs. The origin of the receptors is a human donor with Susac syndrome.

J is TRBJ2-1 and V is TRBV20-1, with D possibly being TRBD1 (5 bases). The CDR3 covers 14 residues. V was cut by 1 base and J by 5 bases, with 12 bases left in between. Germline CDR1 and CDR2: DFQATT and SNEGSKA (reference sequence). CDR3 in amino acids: CSARVQGDHNEQFF. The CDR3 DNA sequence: TGCAGTGCTAGAGTGCAAGGGGATCACAATGAGCAGTTCTTC.

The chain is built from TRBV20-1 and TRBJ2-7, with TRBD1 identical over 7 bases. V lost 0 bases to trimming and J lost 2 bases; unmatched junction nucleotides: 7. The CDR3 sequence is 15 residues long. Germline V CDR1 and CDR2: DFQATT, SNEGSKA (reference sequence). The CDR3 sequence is CSARDADRVAYEQYF. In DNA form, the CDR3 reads TGCAGTGCTAGAGATGCCGACAGGGTCGCCTACGAGCAGTACTTC.

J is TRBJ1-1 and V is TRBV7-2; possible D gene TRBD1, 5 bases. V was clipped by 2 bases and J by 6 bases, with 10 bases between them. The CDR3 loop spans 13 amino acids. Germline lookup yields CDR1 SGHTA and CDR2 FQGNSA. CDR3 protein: CASSLYGAPEAFF. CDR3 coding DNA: TGTGCCAGCAGCTTATATGGGGCCCCTGAAGCTTTCTTT.

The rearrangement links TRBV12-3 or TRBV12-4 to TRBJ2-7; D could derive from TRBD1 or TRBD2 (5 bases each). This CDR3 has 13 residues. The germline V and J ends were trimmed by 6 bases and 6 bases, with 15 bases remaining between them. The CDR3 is CASSPGAGPEQYF. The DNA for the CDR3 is TGTGCCAGCAGCCCCGGGGCGGGTCCCGAGCAGTACTTC.

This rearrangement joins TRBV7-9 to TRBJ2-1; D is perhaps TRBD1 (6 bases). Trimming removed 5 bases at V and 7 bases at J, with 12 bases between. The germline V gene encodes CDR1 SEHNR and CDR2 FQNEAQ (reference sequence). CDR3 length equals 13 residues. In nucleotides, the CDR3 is TGTGCCAGCAGCCAGAACGACAGGAATGAGCAGTTCTTC. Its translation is CASSQNDRNEQFF.

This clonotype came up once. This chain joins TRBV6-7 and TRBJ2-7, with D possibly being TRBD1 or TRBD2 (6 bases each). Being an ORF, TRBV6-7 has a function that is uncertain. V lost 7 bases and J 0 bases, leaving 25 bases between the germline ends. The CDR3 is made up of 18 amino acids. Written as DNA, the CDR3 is TGTGCCAGCACCTTTTCTCGAGATGGAGGGGGGTTCTCCTACGAGCAGTACTTC. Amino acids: CASTFSRDGGGFSYEQYF.

The CDR3, as DNA: TGTGCCTGGGGGTGGGGTATCACTGAAGCTTTCTTT. Encoded protein: CAWGWGITEAFF. This chain uses TRBV30 with TRBJ1-1; D ambiguous. V gave up 5 bases and J gave up 4 bases, with 11 bases separating them. Germline V gene lookup returns CDR1 GTSNPN and CDR2 SVGIG (reference sequence). This CDR3 has 12 amino acids. The variable domain in full, completed from reference TRBV30 and TRBJ1-1, reads SQTIHQWPATLVQPVGSPLSLECTVEGTSNPNLYWYRQAAGRGLQLLFYSVGIGQISSEVPQNLSASRPQDRQFILSSKKLLLSDSGFYLCAWGWGITEAFFGQGTRLTVV.

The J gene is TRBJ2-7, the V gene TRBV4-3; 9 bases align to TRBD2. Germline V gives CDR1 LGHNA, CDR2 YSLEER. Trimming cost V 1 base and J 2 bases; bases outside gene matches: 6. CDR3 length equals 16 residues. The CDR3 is CASSQVTSGSTYEQYF. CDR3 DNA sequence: TGCGCCAGCAGCCAAGTGACTAGCGGATCGACCTACGAGCAGTACTTC.

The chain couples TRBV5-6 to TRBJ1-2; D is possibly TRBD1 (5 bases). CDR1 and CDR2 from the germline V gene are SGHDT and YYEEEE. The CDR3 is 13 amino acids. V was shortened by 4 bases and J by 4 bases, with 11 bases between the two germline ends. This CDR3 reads CASSLGDVYGYTF. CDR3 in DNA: TGTGCCAGCAGCCTTGGGGACGTCTATGGCTACACCTTC.